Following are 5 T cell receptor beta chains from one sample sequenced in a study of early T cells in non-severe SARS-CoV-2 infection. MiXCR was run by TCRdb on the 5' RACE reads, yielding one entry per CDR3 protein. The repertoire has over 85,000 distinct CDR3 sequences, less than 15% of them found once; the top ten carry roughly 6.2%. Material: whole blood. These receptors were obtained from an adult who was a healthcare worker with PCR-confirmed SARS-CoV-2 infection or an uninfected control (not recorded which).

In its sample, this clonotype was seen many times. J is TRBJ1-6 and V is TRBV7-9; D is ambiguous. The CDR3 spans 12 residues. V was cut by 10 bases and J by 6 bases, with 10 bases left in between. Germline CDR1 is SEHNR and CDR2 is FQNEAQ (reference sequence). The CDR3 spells CATKAANSPLHF. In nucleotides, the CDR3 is TGTGCCACCAAGGCGGCTAATTCACCCCTCCACTTT.

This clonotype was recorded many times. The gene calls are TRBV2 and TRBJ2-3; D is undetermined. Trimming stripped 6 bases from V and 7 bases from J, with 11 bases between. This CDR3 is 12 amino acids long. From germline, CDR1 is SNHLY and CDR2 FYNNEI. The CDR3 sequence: CASRRSRYTQYF. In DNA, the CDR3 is TGTGCCAGCAGGAGGAGCCGGTATACGCAGTATTTT.

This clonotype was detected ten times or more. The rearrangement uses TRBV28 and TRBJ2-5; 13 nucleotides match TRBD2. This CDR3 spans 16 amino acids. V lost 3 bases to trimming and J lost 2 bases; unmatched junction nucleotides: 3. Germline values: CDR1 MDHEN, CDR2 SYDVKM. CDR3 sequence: CASSLGLAGPQETQYF. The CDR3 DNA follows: TGTGCCAGCAGTTTGGGACTAGCGGGACCTCAAGAGACCCAGTACTTC.

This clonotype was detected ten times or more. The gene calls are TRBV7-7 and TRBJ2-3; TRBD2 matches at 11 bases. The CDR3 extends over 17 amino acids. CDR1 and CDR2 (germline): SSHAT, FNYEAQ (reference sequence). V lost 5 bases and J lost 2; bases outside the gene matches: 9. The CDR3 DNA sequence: TGTGCCAGCAGCCCAGGGACTAGCGGACATCACACAGATACGCAGTATTTT. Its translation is CASSPGTSGHHTDTQYF.

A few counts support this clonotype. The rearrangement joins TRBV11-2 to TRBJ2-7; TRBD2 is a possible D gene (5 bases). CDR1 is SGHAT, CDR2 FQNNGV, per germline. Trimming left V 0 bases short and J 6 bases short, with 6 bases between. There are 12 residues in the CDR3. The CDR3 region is CASSLERAEQYF. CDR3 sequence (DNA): TGTGCCAGCAGCTTAGAGCGGGCCGAGCAGTACTTC.